This is a list of T cell receptor beta chains from one sample in a study of shared clonotypes between healthy human individuals. Clones were sequenced by immunoSEQ multiplex PCR, and TCRdb holds only the in-frame ones, with some missing. The sample lists some 2.1 million clones; just under 95% were seen once. The sequenced sample consisted of naive CD8+ T cells sorted from blood. Receptors were obtained from a man aged 18 to 35 in good health. The CDR3 runs from the conserved cysteine through the conserved F or W. A D gene is named only where the DNA matches it firmly. A row's size may be missing; if present it is once, few, many or a size class.

D	V	size	J	CDR3	DNA
TRBD2	TRBV4-3	NA	TRBJ2-1	CASSHGSRTSGYNEQFF	TGCGCCAGCAGCCACGGATCACGGACTAGCGGCTACAATGAGCAGTTCTTC
NA	TRBV28	NA	TRBJ1-1	CASLGRTNTEAFF	TGTGCCAGCTTGGGACGGACGAACACTGAAGCTTTCTTT
NA	TRBV4-3	NA	TRBJ2-1	CASSQDVAVYNEQFF	TGCGCCAGCAGCCAAGATGTGGCAGTCTACAATGAGCAGTTCTTC
NA	TRBV4-1	NA	TRBJ1-1	CASSHIGEGTEAFF	TGCGCCAGCAGCCACATTGGAGAGGGGACTGAAGCTTTCTTT
NA	TRBV19	NA	TRBJ1-1	CASSPHSSSSEAFF	TGTGCCAGTAGTCCCCATTCGTCCTCCTCTGAAGCTTTCTTT
NA	TRBV13	NA	TRBJ1-1	CASSLGPLVAGNTEAFF	TGTGCCAGCAGCTTAGGCCCCCTGGTTGCAGGAAACACTGAAGCTTTCTTT
TRBD2	TRBV7-8	NA	TRBJ2-2	CASSLVAGSNTGELFF	TGTGCCAGCAGCTTGGTAGCGGGGTCCAACACCGGGGAGCTGTTTTTT
NA	TRBV20-1	NA	TRBJ2-1	CSARELGEQFF	TGCAGTGCAAGGGAACTAGGTGAGCAGTTCTTC
TRBD1	TRBV10-1	NA	TRBJ2-3	CASSDSNRGDTQYF	TGCGCCAGCAGTGATTCCAACAGGGGAGATACGCAGTATTTT
NA	TRBV2	few	TRBJ1-5	CASSVAGANQPQHF	TGTGCCAGCAGTGTGGCAGGGGCCAATCAGCCCCAGCATTTT
NA	TRBV11-2	NA	TRBJ2-1	CASSFQPDFNEQFF	TGTGCCAGCAGCTTTCAACCGGACTTTAATGAGCAGTTCTTC
NA	TRBV7-3	NA	TRBJ2-1	CASSLWSGDEQFF	TGTGCCAGCAGCTTATGGTCGGGGGACGAGCAGTTCTTC